Listed below are T cell receptor beta chains from one sample, sequenced in a study of CD8 T cells in Susac syndrome. TCRdb used MiXCR to reprocess the immunoSEQ multiplex PCR reads, holding one entry per CDR3 protein. The table records about 130,000 distinct CDR3 sequences, about 93% of them present only once. The sequencing sample was made of CD8+ T cells from PBMCs. The receptors stem from a human donor with multiple sclerosis. Both conserved end residues are part of each CDR3. Fields, in order: CDR3 protein, CDR3 DNA, J gene, V gene, D gene, clone size. D genes are given only for firm matches. Some rows have no size entry. The others give once, few or many, or a class for an expanded clone.

CDR3 protein: CASNRRTADTQYF
CDR3 DNA: TGTGCCAGCAACCGACGGACGGCAGACACCCAGTACTTC
J gene: TRBJ2-5
V gene: TRBV11-2
D gene: -
clone size: -

CDR3 protein: CASSLPYYTGELFF
CDR3 DNA: TGCGCCAGCAGCTTGCCATATTACACCGGGGAGCTGTTTTTT
J gene: TRBJ2-2
V gene: TRBV5-1
D gene: -
clone size: -

CDR3 protein: CASSPVSNTEAFF
CDR3 DNA: TGTGCCAGTAGTCCCGTGTCGAACACTGAAGCTTTCTTT
J gene: TRBJ1-1
V gene: TRBV19
D gene: -
clone size: -

CDR3 protein: CASSLGLAPAGHEQFF
CDR3 DNA: TGTGCCAGCAGCCTGGGACTAGCCCCCGCAGGCCATGAGCAGTTCTTC
J gene: TRBJ2-1
V gene: TRBV7-9
D gene: TRBD2
clone size: -

CDR3 protein: CAWAPVGQGAHTEAFF
CDR3 DNA: TGTGCCTGGGCCCCCGTGGGACAGGGGGCGCATACTGAAGCTTTCTTT
J gene: TRBJ1-1
V gene: TRBV30
D gene: TRBD1
clone size: -

CDR3 protein: CASRSGTSNDNEQFF
CDR3 DNA: TGTGCCAGCAGAAGCGGGACTAGCAATGACAATGAGCAGTTCTTC
J gene: TRBJ2-1
V gene: TRBV12-3/TRBV12-4
D gene: TRBD2
clone size: -

CDR3 protein: CASSMSGGTSYEQYF
CDR3 DNA: TGTGCCAGTAGTATGTCGGGGGGCACCTCCTACGAGCAGTACTTC
J gene: TRBJ2-7
V gene: TRBV19
D gene: -
clone size: once

CDR3 protein: CSTVSYNEQFF
CDR3 DNA: TGCAGCACGGTCTCCTACAATGAGCAGTTCTTC
J gene: TRBJ2-1
V gene: TRBV29-1
D gene: -
clone size: -

CDR3 protein: CASSLRGFNQPQHF
CDR3 DNA: TGTGCCAGCAGTTTGAGGGGATTCAATCAGCCCCAGCATTTT
J gene: TRBJ1-5
V gene: TRBV6-5
D gene: -
clone size: once

CDR3 protein: CASSSQGRRELFF
CDR3 DNA: TGTGCCAGCAGTTCGCAGGGTAGGAGGGAGCTGTTTTTT
J gene: TRBJ2-2
V gene: TRBV27
D gene: -
clone size: -

CDR3 protein: CSAGTGTTTNYGYTF
CDR3 DNA: TGCAGCGCTGGGACCGGGACAACCACTAACTATGGCTACACCTTC
J gene: TRBJ1-2
V gene: TRBV29-1
D gene: -
clone size: -

CDR3 protein: CASSLNQALVNEQYF
CDR3 DNA: TGTGCCAGCAGCCTAAACCAGGCCCTCGTCAACGAGCAGTACTTC
J gene: TRBJ2-7
V gene: TRBV7-7
D gene: -
clone size: -

CDR3 protein: CASTTTGTAEAFF
CDR3 DNA: TGTGCCAGTACCACCACCGGGACAGCAGAAGCTTTCTTT
J gene: TRBJ1-1
V gene: TRBV19
D gene: TRBD1
clone size: -

CDR3 protein: CSVRTGGQPQHF
CDR3 DNA: TGCAGCGTTCGGACAGGGGGACAGCCCCAGCATTTT
J gene: TRBJ1-5
V gene: TRBV29-1
D gene: TRBD1
clone size: few

CDR3 protein: CASSQEILKAGTGVWEQYF
CDR3 DNA: TGCGCCAGCAGCCAAGAGATTCTAAAAGCCGGGACAGGGGTATGGGAGCAGTACTTC
J gene: TRBJ2-7
V gene: TRBV4-3
D gene: TRBD1
clone size: -

CDR3 protein: CAIWQGIRNQPQHF
CDR3 DNA: TGTGCCATCTGGCAGGGAATCCGCAATCAGCCCCAGCATTTT
J gene: TRBJ1-5
V gene: TRBV6-1
D gene: -
clone size: -

CDR3 protein: CASREGVFYEQYF
CDR3 DNA: TGTGCCAGCAGAGAGGGGGTTTTCTACGAGCAGTACTTC
J gene: TRBJ2-7
V gene: TRBV7-2
D gene: -
clone size: -

CDR3 protein: CASSTGQTLYEQYF
CDR3 DNA: TGTGCCAGTAGTACCGGACAGACCCTCTACGAGCAGTACTTC
J gene: TRBJ2-7
V gene: TRBV19
D gene: -
clone size: -

CDR3 protein: CASSPNAGHGYTF
CDR3 DNA: TGTGCCAGCAGCCCAAATGCCGGGCATGGCTACACCTTC
J gene: TRBJ1-2
V gene: TRBV11-2
D gene: -
clone size: -

CDR3 protein: CASSTLDRFTEAFF
CDR3 DNA: TGTGCCAGTAGCACCTTAGACAGATTCACTGAAGCTTTCTTT
J gene: TRBJ1-1
V gene: TRBV19
D gene: -
clone size: -

CDR3 protein: CASSQDAGGRAFF
CDR3 DNA: TGCGCCAGCAGCCAAGATGCAGGGGGCAGAGCTTTCTTT
J gene: TRBJ1-1
V gene: TRBV4-1
D gene: TRBD1
clone size: -

CDR3 protein: CASSPRGGPQPQHF
CDR3 DNA: TGTGCCAGCAGCCCACGAGGGGGGCCTCAGCCCCAGCATTTT
J gene: TRBJ1-5
V gene: TRBV11-2
D gene: -
clone size: once

CDR3 protein: CATSSPGPTEAFF
CDR3 DNA: TGTGCCACCAGCAGTCCAGGGCCCACTGAAGCTTTCTTT
J gene: TRBJ1-1
V gene: TRBV15
D gene: -
clone size: -

CDR3 protein: CASAPQGAFSGELFF
CDR3 DNA: TGTGCCAGCGCACCTCAGGGTGCTTTTTCCGGGGAGCTGTTTTTT
J gene: TRBJ2-2
V gene: TRBV12-3/TRBV12-4
D gene: -
clone size: -

CDR3 protein: CAWSPDLPEAFF
CDR3 DNA: TGTGCCTGGAGTCCAGATCTACCTGAAGCTTTCTTT
J gene: TRBJ1-1
V gene: TRBV30
D gene: -
clone size: -

CDR3 protein: CASSYGSLTDTQYF
CDR3 DNA: TGTGCCAGCAGTTACGGCAGCCTCACAGATACGCAGTATTTT
J gene: TRBJ2-3
V gene: TRBV27
D gene: -
clone size: -

CDR3 protein: CASSPTWGAEAFF
CDR3 DNA: TGTGCCAGCAGCCCCACCTGGGGGGCTGAAGCTTTCTTT
J gene: TRBJ1-1
V gene: TRBV6-4
D gene: -
clone size: -

CDR3 protein: CSAPGEGHSSYNEQFF
CDR3 DNA: TGCAGTGCACCTGGGGAGGGGCATAGCTCCTACAATGAGCAGTTCTTC
J gene: TRBJ2-1
V gene: TRBV20-1
D gene: TRBD2
clone size: -

CDR3 protein: CASSPTPQIAGARNEQFF
CDR3 DNA: TGTGCCAGCAGCCCGACCCCACAAATAGCGGGAGCTCGCAATGAGCAGTTCTTC
J gene: TRBJ2-1
V gene: TRBV11-3
D gene: TRBD2
clone size: -

CDR3 protein: CATEDLGETQYF
CDR3 DNA: TGTGCCACCGAGGATTTGGGGGAGACCCAGTACTTC
J gene: TRBJ2-5
V gene: TRBV24-1
D gene: -
clone size: -

CDR3 protein: CASNLVDSGVEQFF
CDR3 DNA: TGTGCCAGTAATCTCGTAGACAGCGGCGTTGAGCAGTTCTTC
J gene: TRBJ2-1
V gene: TRBV19
D gene: -
clone size: -

CDR3 protein: CSVNNLEAFF
CDR3 DNA: TGCAGCGTCAACAACCTTGAAGCTTTCTTT
J gene: TRBJ1-1
V gene: TRBV29-1
D gene: -
clone size: -

CDR3 protein: CASSYRGSAPQHF
CDR3 DNA: TGTGCCAGCAGTTACAGGGGATCAGCGCCCCAGCATTTT
J gene: TRBJ1-5
V gene: TRBV27
D gene: TRBD1
clone size: -

CDR3 protein: CSGEVPTYNEQFF
CDR3 DNA: TGCAGCGGGGAGGTACCGACCTACAATGAGCAGTTCTTC
J gene: TRBJ2-1
V gene: TRBV29-1
D gene: -
clone size: -

CDR3 protein: CASSLEAGGGTQYF
CDR3 DNA: TGTGCCAGCAGCTTAGAAGCGGGAGGGGGGACCCAGTACTTC
J gene: TRBJ2-5
V gene: TRBV7-6
D gene: TRBD2
clone size: -

CDR3 protein: CASRTHNSVSEQYF
CDR3 DNA: TGTGCCAGTAGGACTCATAATTCTGTCAGCGAGCAGTACTTC
J gene: TRBJ2-7
V gene: TRBV27
D gene: -
clone size: -

CDR3 protein: CASGLWAGGANEQFF
CDR3 DNA: TGTGCCAGCGGCCTCTGGGCGGGAGGGGCCAATGAGCAGTTCTTC
J gene: TRBJ2-1
V gene: TRBV27
D gene: TRBD2
clone size: -